These 8 T cell receptor beta chains were all obtained from the same sample, sequenced in a study of T cells after yellow fever vaccination. TCRdb called the 5' RACE reads again in MiXCR, with one record for every CDR3 protein. The data show about 320,000 distinct CDR3 sequences, with around 4.4% seen just once and roughly 21% held by the top ten. Sequenced here: PBMCs, sampled 15 days after the yellow fever booster vaccination. The receptors originated from a man younger than 30 who received the YFV17D yellow fever vaccine.

This clonotype was seen repeatedly, ten times or more. The chain uses TRBV7-2 and TRBJ2-1, with D unclear. The germline CDR1 and CDR2 sequences are SGHTA and FQGNSA. The CDR3 is 14 amino acids. V was pared by 1 base and J by 6 bases, with 10 bases between. The CDR3: CASSLDWSTNEQFF. DNA for the CDR3: TGTGCCAGCAGCTTAGACTGGTCGACCAATGAGCAGTTCTTC.

This clonotype was counted at least ten times. V usage is TRBV5-1 and J usage is TRBJ2-1; TRBD2 agrees at 9 bases. J lost 4 bases, V lost 0 bases, and 8 bases had no gene match. This CDR3 region has 17 residues. The V gene's germline CDR1 is SGHRS and CDR2 YFSETQ. Here the CDR3 reads CASSLAGLAGAYNEQFF. Written as DNA, the CDR3 is TGCGCCAGCAGCTTGGCCGGTTTAGCGGGAGCGTACAATGAGCAGTTCTTC.

This clonotype was observed many times. V usage is TRBV12-3 or TRBV12-4 and J usage is TRBJ2-5; the D is unclear. CDR3 size: 15 residues. Deletions cut 5 bases from V and 1 base from J, with 14 bases between. CDR3 in DNA: TGTGCCAGCAGTGCTCGAGGATATACCCAAGAGACCCAGTACTTC. Residues: CASSARGYTQETQYF.

This clonotype came up many times. The genes are TRBV7-2 and TRBJ1-4, with 10 bases lining up with TRBD1. The CDR3 is 13 amino acids. Germline CDR1 reads SGHTA; CDR2 reads FQGNSA. J gave up 10 bases and V 5 bases, and 4 bases lay outside the gene matches. The CDR3 region is CASSPGQGGKLFF. Written as DNA, the CDR3 is TGTGCCAGCAGCCCAGGACAGGGGGGAAAACTGTTTTTT. Filled out from reference TRBV7-2 and TRBJ1-4, the complete variable domain reads GAGVSQSPSNKVTEKGKDVELRCDPISGHTALYWYRQSLGQGLEFLIYFQGNSAPDKSGLPSDRFSAERTGGSVSTLTIQRTQQEDSAVYLCASSPGQGGKLFFGSGTQLSVL.

This clonotype was picked up many times. The chain has TRBV6-4 and TRBJ2-3, with TRBD1 as a possible D gene (6 bases). This CDR3 has 15 residues. Deletions cut 3 bases from V and 3 bases from J, with 13 bases between. Germline values: CDR1 MRHNA, CDR2 SNTAGT. Here the CDR3 reads CASSETRGGTDTQYF. Written as DNA, the CDR3 is TGTGCCAGCAGTGAAACCAGGGGTGGGACAGATACGCAGTATTTT.

In this sample, this clonotype turned up many times. The junction departs from the called germline gene at one end, perhaps through a read error. The chain carries TRBV7-7 and TRBJ2-5; 12 bases line up with TRBD2. CDR3 size: 16 residues. Germline CDR1 and CDR2: SSHAT and FNYEAQ (reference sequence). CDR3 residues: CASSLATSGGQETQYF. CDR3 DNA sequence: TGTGCTAGCAGCTTAGCGACTAGCGGGGGACAAGAGACCCAGTACTTC. Together with reference TRBV7-7 and TRBJ2-5, the CDR3 gives the full variable domain: GAGVSQSPRYKVTKRGQDVTLRCDPISSHATLYWYQQALGQGPEFLTYFNYEAQPDKSGLPSDRFSAERPEGSISTLTIQRTEQRDSAMYRCASSLATSGGQETQYFGPGTRLLVL.

This clonotype was detected only a few times. The chain combines TRBV27 with TRBJ1-2, with D tentatively TRBD1 (5 bases). The V end lost 2 bases, the J end lost 8 bases, and 12 bases lay between the germline ends. This CDR3 is built from 13 residues. Germline CDR1 reads MNHEY; CDR2 reads SMNVEV (reference sequence). CDR3 loop: CASSLALGGGYTF. The DNA for the CDR3 is TGTGCCAGCAGTTTAGCCCTGGGGGGAGGCTACACCTTC.

This clonotype was recorded many times. The V gene is TRBV12-3 or TRBV12-4, the J gene TRBJ2-6; D gene unclear. This CDR3 region has 16 residues. The V end was cut by 4 bases, the J end by 1 base, with 11 bases between. The CDR3 DNA reads as TGTGCCAGCAGTTCCATACAGATTTCTGGGGCCAACGTCCTGACTTTC. Translating gives CASSSIQISGANVLTF.